The 30 T cell receptor beta chains given below trace back to one sample, sequenced in a study of T cell repertoires in cytomegalovirus infection (dated by TCRdb to the late 2010s). The sequencing machine was an Illumina HiSeq 1500. The public reads were quality trimmed at Q25 with fastp and then assembled into clones with MiXCR by TCRdb, keeping productive beta chains. Each record represents a unique CDR3 protein, reported with the most common genes and DNA among its rows. The sample records under 350,000 distinct CDR3 sequences, 8% to 10% of which are singletons. The ten biggest clones cover around 2.5% of the sample. The sample taken for sequencing was PBMCs. These receptors all stem from a human donor in good health (CMV status not recorded). Some clones in this sample may be carry-over from other donors' samples.

This clonotype was detected a few times. This chain uses TRBV28 with TRBJ2-7, with D maybe TRBD2 (6 bases). This CDR3 comprises 15 residues. V was shortened by 5 bases and J by 2 bases, with 16 bases between the two germline ends. CDR1 is MDHEN and CDR2 is SYDVKM in the germline V gene. This CDR3 is CASSPRGNLPYEQYV. The CDR3 region has the DNA TGTGCCAGCAGTCCGCGGGGAAACTTGCCCTACGAGCAGTACGTC.

This clonotype has at least ten counts. The chain employs TRBV6-5 and TRBJ2-1, with a tentative D call TRBD1 (6 bases). The CDR3 sequence is 15 residues long. The V gene lost 2 bases and the J gene lost 9 bases, with 17 bases spanning the gap. CDR1 and CDR2 (germline): MNHEY, SVGAGI. Written as DNA, the CDR3 is TGTGCCAGCAGTTACAACGCAGGGGTGAGGGGTGAGCAGTTCTTC. This gives the protein CASSYNAGVRGEQFF.

This clonotype was seen repeatedly, ten times or more. This chain joins TRBV7-2 and TRBJ1-2; D unresolved. Trimming shortened V by 2 bases and J by 8 bases, and 12 bases separated the two germline ends. Per germline, CDR1 SGHTA and CDR2 FQGNSA. This CDR3 has 13 amino acids. In nucleotides, the CDR3 is TGTGCCAGCAGCTTAATCGCAGATACCGGCTACACCTTC. Protein product: CASSLIADTGYTF.

The J gene is TRBJ2-1, the V gene TRBV5-6, with a weak D call TRBD1 (6 bases). The CDR3 has 13 amino acids. Germline V gene sequence: CDR1 SGHDT, CDR2 YYEEEE. Deletions cut 2 bases from V and 9 bases from J, with 12 bases between. The CDR3 nucleotides are TGTGCCAGCAGCTTCCAGGGGCGGCGTGAGCAGTTCTTC. Protein: CASSFQGRREQFF.

The table lists this clonotype with many counts. This chain joins TRBV12-3 or TRBV12-4 and TRBJ2-1; D is unclear. V was clipped by 2 bases and J by 2 bases, with 10 bases between them. The CDR3 loop spans 15 amino acids. The CDR3 DNA sequence: TGTGCCAGCAGTTTATCGACCCGTCCCTACAATGAGCAGTTCTTC. This gives the protein CASSLSTRPYNEQFF.

There are many counts of this clonotype. The chain couples TRBV7-2 to TRBJ2-5, with D hard to call. Deletions cut 5 bases from V and 0 bases from J, with 13 bases between. The CDR3 length is 15 residues. CDR1 SGHTA and CDR2 FQGNSA come from the germline V gene. CDR3 sequence reads: CASSRVWADQETQYF. The DNA of the CDR3 is TGTGCCAGCAGCCGAGTATGGGCCGACCAAGAGACCCAGTACTTC.

This clonotype was observed a handful of times. This chain connects TRBV9 to TRBJ1-1; D not certain. CDR1 and CDR2 (germline): SGDLS, YYNGEE. This CDR3 is built from 14 residues. V lost 0 bases, J lost 0 bases, and 6 bases lay in between. In nucleotides, the CDR3 is TGTGCCAGCAGCGTAGGGGATATGAACACTGAAGCTTTCTTT. Protein product: CASSVGDMNTEAFF.

Many counts were recorded for this clonotype. The V gene is TRBV7-2, the J gene TRBJ1-2; 12 bases fit TRBD1. Trimming removed 5 bases from V and 7 bases from J; junction bases left unmatched: 5. Germline CDR1 is SGHTA and CDR2 is FQGNSA. CDR3 length equals 14 residues. The CDR3 sequence: CASSGGQGAFGYTF. The CDR3 region has the DNA TGTGCCAGCAGCGGGGGACAGGGGGCGTTTGGCTACACCTTC.

The rearrangement joins TRBV2 to TRBJ1-4; D perhaps matches TRBD1 (5 bases). Looked up from germline, CDR1 is SNHLY and CDR2 is FYNNEI. The CDR3 totals 15 residues. V dropped 8 bases and J dropped 3 bases, with 16 bases sitting between them. The CDR3 reads CASLEGRVPNEKLFF. DNA for the CDR3: TGTGCCAGCTTGGAGGGGCGCGTCCCTAATGAAAAACTGTTTTTT.

The CDR3 DNA reads as TGTGCCAGCCTCGAAGTAGCCAAAAACATTCAGTACTTC. It translates to CASLEVAKNIQYF. The rearrangement joins TRBV3-1 to TRBJ2-4; D call uncertain. Germline loops: CDR1 LGHDT, CDR2 YNNKEL (reference sequence). This CDR3 spans 13 amino acids. Trimming stripped 8 bases from V and 0 bases from J, with 8 bases between.

This clonotype was detected many times. The chain combines TRBV3-1 with TRBJ1-1, with TRBD1 matching 9 bases. Per germline, CDR1 LGHDT and CDR2 YNNKEL (reference sequence). The V gene end was trimmed by 4 bases and the J gene end by 1 base; junction bases not matched to a gene: 4. The CDR3 runs to 15 residues. CDR3 amino acids: CASSLTGGRNTEAFF. The DNA for the CDR3 is TGTGCCAGCAGCCTGACAGGGGGAAGGAACACTGAAGCTTTCTTT.

This clonotype was seen at least ten times. The V call is TRBV27, the J call TRBJ2-1; TRBD2 is a possible D gene (7 bases). This CDR3 has 14 amino acids. Looked up from germline, CDR1 is MNHEY and CDR2 is SMNVEV (reference sequence). Between the trimmed V and J ends, which lost 5 bases and 6 bases, there was a span of 14 bases. The CDR3 region is CASSVGGQVNEQFF. CDR3 in DNA: TGTGCCAGCAGTGTGGGGGGGCAGGTCAATGAGCAGTTCTTC.

Ten or more counts support this clonotype. This chain connects TRBV20-1 to TRBJ2-3, with no clear D. CDR1 is DFQATT and CDR2 is SNEGSKA in the germline V gene (reference sequence). With 1 base removed from V and 6 bases from J, the gap between germline ends came to 11 bases. The CDR3 consists of 13 residues. The CDR3 protein is CSARVAGLDTQYF. The CDR3 DNA sequence: TGCAGTGCTAGAGTGGCCGGGCTGGATACGCAGTATTTT.

This clonotype was counted many times. The chain couples TRBV7-9 to TRBJ1-4; D might be TRBD1 (6 bases). The CDR3 has 15 residues. V was pared by 0 bases and J by 4 bases, with 9 bases between. Germline CDR1 and CDR2: SEHNR and FQNEAQ (reference sequence). CDR3 sequence (DNA): TGTGCCAGCAGCTTAGCGGCAGGGGATAATGAAAAACTGTTTTTT. It translates to CASSLAAGDNEKLFF. Complete variable domain (other parts from reference TRBV7-9 and TRBJ1-4): DTGVSQNPRHKITKRGQNVTFRCDPISEHNRLYWYRQTLGQGPEFLTYFQNEAQLEKSRLLSDRFSAERPKGSFSTLEIQRTEQGDSAMYLCASSLAAGDNEKLFFGSGTQLSVL.

The chain uses TRBV29-1 and TRBJ1-1, with 7 nucleotides matching TRBD1. Germline loops: CDR1 SQVTM, CDR2 ANQGSEA. This CDR3 is 16 amino acids long. J gave up 8 bases and V 0 bases, and 15 bases lay outside the gene matches. CDR3 residues: CSVEDGGGQLSGEAFF. The CDR3 DNA follows: TGCAGCGTTGAAGACGGGGGGGGACAGCTATCCGGGGAAGCTTTCTTT.

The V gene is TRBV20-1, the J gene TRBJ2-1; D is perhaps TRBD1 or TRBD2 (5 bases each). The V gene's germline CDR1 is DFQATT and CDR2 SNEGSKA (reference sequence). This CDR3 region has 14 residues. Trimming cost V 6 bases and J 4 bases, with 16 bases left between them. The CDR3 DNA sequence: TGCAGTGCCGGCCCCCAGCGGACATACAATGAGCAGTTCTTC. It encodes CSAGPQRTYNEQFF.

This clonotype came up many times. The V gene is TRBV28, the J gene TRBJ2-7, with 11 nucleotides matching TRBD2. This CDR3 has 14 residues. The V segment lost 6 bases and the J segment 7 bases; nucleotides outside the gene matches: 8. Germline lookup yields CDR1 MDHEN and CDR2 SYDVKM. CDR3 amino acids: CASSRSGGAREQYV. The CDR3 nucleotides read TGTGCCAGCAGCCGTAGCGGGGGGGCGAGGGAGCAGTACGTC.

The rearrangement joins TRBV20-1 to TRBJ1-6; no definite D call. The germline V gene has CDR1 DFQATT and CDR2 SNEGSKA (reference sequence). The germline V and J ends were trimmed by 6 bases and 6 bases, with 9 bases remaining between them. The CDR3 length is 12 residues. In nucleotides, the CDR3 is TGCAGTGCCCGACGTAGTAATTCACCCCTCCACTTT. Encoded protein: CSARRSNSPLHF.

This clonotype occurred many times. The chain recombines TRBV18 with TRBJ1-2; weak D call: TRBD1 (6 bases). The CDR3 is 15 residues long. V was cut by 2 bases and J by 4 bases, with 14 bases left in between. Germline V CDR1 and CDR2: KGHSH, LQKENI. This CDR3 reads CASSPTSTGTYGYTF. The CDR3 bases are TGTGCCAGCTCACCAACCTCTACAGGGACCTATGGCTACACCTTC.

This clonotype was seen repeatedly, ten times or more. The chain combines TRBV7-2 with TRBJ1-4, with D uncertain. CDR1 is SGHTA, CDR2 FQGNSA, per germline. V was shortened by 2 bases and J by 3 bases, with 10 bases between the two germline ends. The CDR3 is 15 residues long. This CDR3 reads CASSLNRASNEKLFF. The CDR3 DNA is TGTGCCAGCAGCTTAAACAGAGCCTCTAATGAAAAACTGTTTTTT.

This clonotype was seen only a few times. This rearrangement joins TRBV20-1 to TRBJ2-3, with D maybe TRBD2 (5 bases). CDR3 length: 12 residues. CDR1 and CDR2 (germline): DFQATT, SNEGSKA (reference sequence). The V gene lost 3 bases and the J gene lost 4 bases, with 8 bases spanning the gap. CDR3 protein: CSASAAADTQYF. The CDR3 coding sequence is TGCAGTGCTAGCGCAGCGGCAGATACGCAGTATTTT.

This clonotype has just a few counts. The chain carries TRBV5-1 and TRBJ1-6, with D unclear. This CDR3 comprises 14 residues. CDR1 and CDR2 from the germline V gene are SGHRS and YFSETQ. V dropped 0 bases and J dropped 12 bases, with 13 bases sitting between them. The CDR3 region is CASSLDSGGGPLHF. Here the CDR3 DNA reads TGCGCCAGCAGCTTGGACAGCGGAGGAGGACCCCTCCACTTT.

This clonotype has just a few counts. The rearrangement links TRBV2 to TRBJ1-4; the D gene is possibly TRBD1 (6 bases). The CDR3 consists of 15 residues. Trimming removed 6 bases from V and 0 bases from J, with 11 bases in between. CDR1 and CDR2 from the germline V gene are SNHLY and FYNNEI. CDR3 bases: TGTGCCAGCAGGCGACAGGTTGCAACTAATGAAAAACTGTTTTTT. Its protein is CASRRQVATNEKLFF.

At least ten counts were recorded for this clonotype. The chain joins TRBV29-1 to TRBJ2-3, with 9 bases matching TRBD1. Trimming at V came to 7 bases and at J to 5 bases, leaving 7 bases not matched to a gene. The CDR3 is made up of 13 amino acids. Germline lookup yields CDR1 SQVTM and CDR2 ANQGSEA. CDR3 sequence (DNA): TGCAGCGGAAAACAGGGGGCAGAAGATACGCAGTATTTT. Encoded protein: CSGKQGAEDTQYF.

The J gene is TRBJ2-7, the V gene TRBV23-1; 10 bases line up with TRBD2. TRBV23-1 is marked as an open reading frame, function uncertain. The CDR3 loop spans 15 amino acids. V trimming: 4 bases; J trimming: 5 bases; junction bases outside the gene matches: 8. The CDR3 DNA reads TGCGCCAGCAGTCGGTGGGAGCGGGGGGGCCACGAGCAGTACGTC. It yields the protein CASSRWERGGHEQYV.

This clonotype was recorded many times. V and J are TRBV20-1 and TRBJ2-5, with TRBD2 identical over 9 bases. The CDR3 totals 13 residues. V shed 5 bases, J shed 4 bases, and the junction held 5 bases outside the gene matches. Germline-derived CDR1 and CDR2 are DFQATT and SNEGSKA (reference sequence). CDR3 bases: TGCAGTGCTTCTAGCGGGATATCAGAGACCCAGTACTTC. It specifies CSASSGISETQYF.

This clonotype was recorded at least ten times. The V call is TRBV6-2 or TRBV6-3, the J call TRBJ1-5; no clear D gene. Germline V CDR1 and CDR2: MNHEY, SVGEGT. This CDR3 region has 17 residues. The ends were cut back, 5 bases at V and 0 bases at J, with 17 bases in the middle. CDR3 sequence reads: CASSPILTADSNQPQHF. The CDR3 DNA is TGTGCCAGCAGTCCGATCTTGACGGCGGATAGCAATCAGCCCCAGCATTTT.

This clonotype has at least ten counts. The chain joins TRBV20-1 to TRBJ2-1; 11 bases are a match to TRBD2. This CDR3 is built from 17 residues. Germline CDR1 DFQATT, CDR2 SNEGSKA (reference sequence). J lost 0 bases, V lost 6 bases, and 10 bases had no gene match. CDR3 sequence (DNA): TGCAGTGCGGAAGGGACTAGCGGTCGGAGCTCCTACAATGAGCAGTTCTTC. Residues: CSAEGTSGRSSYNEQFF.

This clonotype has a count of ten or more. V usage is TRBV28 and J usage is TRBJ2-4; D is possibly TRBD1 (6 bases). The V end was cut by 6 bases, the J end by 0 bases, with 21 bases between. There are 18 residues in the CDR3. The germline gives CDR1 MDHEN, CDR2 SYDVKM. The CDR3 bases are TGTGCCAGCAGGGCCCCCTCCCGGACAGCGAAAGCCAAAAACATTCAGTACTTC. It translates to CASRAPSRTAKAKNIQYF. Based on the CDR3 plus reference TRBV28 and TRBJ2-4, the full variable domain is DVKVTQSSRYLVKRTGEKVFLECVQDMDHENMFWYRQDPGLGLRLIYFSYDVKMKEKGDIPEGYSVSREKKERFSLILESASTNQTSMYLCASRAPSRTAKAKNIQYFGAGTRLSVL.

The chain employs TRBV20-1 and TRBJ2-1; no firm D call. This CDR3 region has 12 residues. The V end was cut by 3 bases, the J end by 4 bases, with 7 bases between. Germline V lookup: CDR1 DFQATT, CDR2 SNEGSKA (reference sequence). CDR3 amino acids: CSASVGYNEQFF. The CDR3 DNA reads TGCAGTGCTAGTGTAGGATACAATGAGCAGTTCTTC.